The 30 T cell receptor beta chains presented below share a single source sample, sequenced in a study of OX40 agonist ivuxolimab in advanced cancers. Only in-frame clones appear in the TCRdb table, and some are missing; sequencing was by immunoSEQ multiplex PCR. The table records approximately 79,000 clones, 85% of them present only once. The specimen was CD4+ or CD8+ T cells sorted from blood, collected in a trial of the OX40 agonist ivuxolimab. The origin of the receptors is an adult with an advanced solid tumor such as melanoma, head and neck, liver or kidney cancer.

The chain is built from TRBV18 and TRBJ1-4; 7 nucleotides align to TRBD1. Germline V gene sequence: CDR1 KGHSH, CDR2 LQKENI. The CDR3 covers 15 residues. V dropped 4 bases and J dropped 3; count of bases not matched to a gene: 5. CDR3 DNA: TGTGCCAGCTCACTTGACAGGGAGGCTAATGAAAAACTGTTTTTT. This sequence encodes CASSLDREANEKLFF.

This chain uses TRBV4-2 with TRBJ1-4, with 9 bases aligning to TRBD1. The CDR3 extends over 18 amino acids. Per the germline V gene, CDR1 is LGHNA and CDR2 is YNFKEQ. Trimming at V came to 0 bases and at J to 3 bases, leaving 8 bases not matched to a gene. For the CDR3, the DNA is TGTGCCAGCAGCCAAGAAGGACAGGGGAGCGGACCTAATGAAAAACTGTTTTTT. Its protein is CASSQEGQGSGPNEKLFF.

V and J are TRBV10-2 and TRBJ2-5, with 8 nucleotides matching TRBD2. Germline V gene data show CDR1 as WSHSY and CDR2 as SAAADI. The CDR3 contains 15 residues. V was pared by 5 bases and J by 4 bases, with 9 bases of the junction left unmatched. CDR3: CASSLGAGGRETQYF. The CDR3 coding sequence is TGCGCCAGCAGTCTCGGGGCGGGGGGCCGAGAGACCCAGTACTTC.

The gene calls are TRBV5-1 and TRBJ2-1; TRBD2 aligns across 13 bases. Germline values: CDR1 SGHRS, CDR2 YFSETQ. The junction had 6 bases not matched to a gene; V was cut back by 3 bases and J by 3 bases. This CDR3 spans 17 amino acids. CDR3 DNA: TGCGCCAGCAGCTATACCGGACTAGCGGGAGTCTACAATGAGCAGTTCTTC. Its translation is CASSYTGLAGVYNEQFF.

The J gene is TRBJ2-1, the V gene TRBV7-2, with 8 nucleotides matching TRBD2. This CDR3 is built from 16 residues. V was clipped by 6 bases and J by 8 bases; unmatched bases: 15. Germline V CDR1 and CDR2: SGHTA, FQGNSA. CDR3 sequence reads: CASRPTHGGARDEQFF. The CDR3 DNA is TGTGCCAGCAGACCAACTCACGGGGGGGCTAGAGATGAGCAGTTCTTC.

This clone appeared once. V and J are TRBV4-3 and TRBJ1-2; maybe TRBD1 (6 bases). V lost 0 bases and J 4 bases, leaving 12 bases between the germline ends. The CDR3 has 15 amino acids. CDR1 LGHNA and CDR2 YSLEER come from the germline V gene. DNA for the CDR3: TGCGCCAGCAGCCAAGATCTGGACAGACCCTATGGCTACACCTTC. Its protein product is CASSQDLDRPYGYTF.

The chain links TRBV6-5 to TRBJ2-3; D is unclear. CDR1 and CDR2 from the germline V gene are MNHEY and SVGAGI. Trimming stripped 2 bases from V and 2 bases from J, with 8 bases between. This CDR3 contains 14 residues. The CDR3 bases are TGTGCCAGCAGTTACGACGGGTACACAGATACGCAGTATTTT. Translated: CASSYDGYTDTQYF.

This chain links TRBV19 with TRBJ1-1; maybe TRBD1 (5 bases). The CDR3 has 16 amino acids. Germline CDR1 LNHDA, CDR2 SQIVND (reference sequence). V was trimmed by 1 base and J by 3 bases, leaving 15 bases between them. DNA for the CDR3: TGTGCCAGTAGTATAGGTTGGAGCAGGGCGGACACTGAAGCTTTCTTT. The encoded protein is CASSIGWSRADTEAFF.

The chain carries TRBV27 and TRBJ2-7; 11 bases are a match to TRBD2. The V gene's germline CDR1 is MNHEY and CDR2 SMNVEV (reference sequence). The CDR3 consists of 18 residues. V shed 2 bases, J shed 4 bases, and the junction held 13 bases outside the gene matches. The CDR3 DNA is TGTGCCAGCAGTTTACGAAACCCCGGGACTAGCGGTGGATACGAGCAGTACTTC. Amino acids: CASSLRNPGTSGGYEQYF.

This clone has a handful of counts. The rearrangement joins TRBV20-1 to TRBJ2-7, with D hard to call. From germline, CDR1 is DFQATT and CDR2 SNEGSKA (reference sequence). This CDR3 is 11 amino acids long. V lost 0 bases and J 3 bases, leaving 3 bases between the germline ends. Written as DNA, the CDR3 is TGCAGTGCTAGAGACAACTACGAGCAGTACTTC. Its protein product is CSARDNYEQYF.

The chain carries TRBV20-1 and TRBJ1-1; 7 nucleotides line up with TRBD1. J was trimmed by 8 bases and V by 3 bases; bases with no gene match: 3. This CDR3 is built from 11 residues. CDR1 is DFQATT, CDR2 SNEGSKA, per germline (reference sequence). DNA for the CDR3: TGCAGTGCTAGGACAGGGACCGAAGCTTTCTTT. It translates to CSARTGTEAFF.

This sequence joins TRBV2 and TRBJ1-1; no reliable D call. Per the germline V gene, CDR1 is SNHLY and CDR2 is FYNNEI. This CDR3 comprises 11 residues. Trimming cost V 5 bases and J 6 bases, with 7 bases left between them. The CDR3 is CASSRRSEAFF. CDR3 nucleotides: TGTGCCAGCAGTAGACGGTCTGAAGCTTTCTTT.

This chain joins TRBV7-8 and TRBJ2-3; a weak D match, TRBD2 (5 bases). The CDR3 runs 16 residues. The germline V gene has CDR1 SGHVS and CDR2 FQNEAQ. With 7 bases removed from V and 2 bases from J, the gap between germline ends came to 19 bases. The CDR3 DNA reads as TGTGCCAGCACCATGGGAGCTAGCAGGATCACAGATACGCAGTATTTT. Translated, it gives CASTMGASRITDTQYF.

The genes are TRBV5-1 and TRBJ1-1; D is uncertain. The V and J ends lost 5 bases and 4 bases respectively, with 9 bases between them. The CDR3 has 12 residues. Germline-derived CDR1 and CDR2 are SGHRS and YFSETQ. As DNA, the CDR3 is TGCGCCAGCAGAACGCAGAGCACTGAAGCTTTCTTT. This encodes CASRTQSTEAFF.

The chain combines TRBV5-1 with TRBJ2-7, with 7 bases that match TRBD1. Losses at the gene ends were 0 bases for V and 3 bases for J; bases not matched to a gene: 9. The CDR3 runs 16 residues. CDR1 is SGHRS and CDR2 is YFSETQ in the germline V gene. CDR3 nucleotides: TGCGCCAGCAGCTTGGCCCGGGACAGCGAAGACTACGAGCAGTACTTC. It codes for CASSLARDSEDYEQYF.

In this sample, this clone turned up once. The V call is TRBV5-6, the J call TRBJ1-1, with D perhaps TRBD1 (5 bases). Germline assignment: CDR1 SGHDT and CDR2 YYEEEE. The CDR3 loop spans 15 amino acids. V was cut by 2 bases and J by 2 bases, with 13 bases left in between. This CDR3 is CASSFRGGKNTEAFF. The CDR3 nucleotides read TGTGCCAGCAGCTTTAGGGGAGGGAAAAACACTGAAGCTTTCTTT. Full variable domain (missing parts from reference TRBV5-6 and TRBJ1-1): DAGVTQSPTHLIKTRGQQVTLRCSPKSGHDTVSWYQQALGQGPQFIFQYYEEEERQRGNFPDRFSGHQFPNYSSELNVNALLLGDSALYLCASSFRGGKNTEAFFGQGTRLTVV.

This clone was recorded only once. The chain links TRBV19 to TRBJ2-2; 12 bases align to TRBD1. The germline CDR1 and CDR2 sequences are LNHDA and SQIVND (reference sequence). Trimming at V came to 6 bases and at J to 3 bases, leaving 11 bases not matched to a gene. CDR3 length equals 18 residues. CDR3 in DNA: TGTGCCAGTAGGACTACCTCCGGGACAGGGGGCCACACCGGGGAGCTGTTTTTT. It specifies CASRTTSGTGGHTGELFF.

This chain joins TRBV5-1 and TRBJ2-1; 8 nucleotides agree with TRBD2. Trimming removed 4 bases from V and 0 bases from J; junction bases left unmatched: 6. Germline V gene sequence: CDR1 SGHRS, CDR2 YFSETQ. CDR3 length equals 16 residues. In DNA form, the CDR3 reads TGCGCCAGCAGCCCGGGGGGGGCGAGCTCCTACAATGAGCAGTTCTTC. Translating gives CASSPGGASSYNEQFF.

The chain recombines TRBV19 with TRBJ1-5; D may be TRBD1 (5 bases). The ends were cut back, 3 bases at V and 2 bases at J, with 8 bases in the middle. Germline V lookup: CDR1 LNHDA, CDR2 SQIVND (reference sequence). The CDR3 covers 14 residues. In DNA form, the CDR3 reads TGTGCCAGTAGTATTGAGGGACGCAATCAGCCCCAGCATTTT. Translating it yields CASSIEGRNQPQHF.

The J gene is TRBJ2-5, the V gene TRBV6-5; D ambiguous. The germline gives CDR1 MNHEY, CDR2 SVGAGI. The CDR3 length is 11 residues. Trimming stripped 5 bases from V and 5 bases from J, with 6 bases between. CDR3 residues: CASSQLETQYF. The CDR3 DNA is TGTGCCAGCAGTCAACTGGAGACCCAGTACTTC.

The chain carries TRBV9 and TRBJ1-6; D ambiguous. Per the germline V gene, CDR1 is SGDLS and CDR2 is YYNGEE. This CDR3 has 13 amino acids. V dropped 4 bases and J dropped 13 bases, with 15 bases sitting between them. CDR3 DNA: TGTGCCAGCAGCTCATCGGGATTCCGGCCCCTCCACTTT. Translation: CASSSSGFRPLHF.

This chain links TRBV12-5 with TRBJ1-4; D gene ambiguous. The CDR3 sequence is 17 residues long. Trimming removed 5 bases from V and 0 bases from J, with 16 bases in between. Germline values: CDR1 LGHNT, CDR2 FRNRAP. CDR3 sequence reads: CASGPSGKVATNEKLFF. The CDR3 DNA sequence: TGTGCTAGTGGTCCCAGCGGCAAAGTCGCAACTAATGAAAAACTGTTTTTT. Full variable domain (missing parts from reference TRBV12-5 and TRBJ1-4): DARVTQTPRHKVTEMGQEVTMRCQPILGHNTVFWYRQTMMQGLELLAYFRNRAPLDDSGMPKDRFSAEMPDATLATLKIQPSEPRDSAVYFCASGPSGKVATNEKLFFGSGTQLSVL.

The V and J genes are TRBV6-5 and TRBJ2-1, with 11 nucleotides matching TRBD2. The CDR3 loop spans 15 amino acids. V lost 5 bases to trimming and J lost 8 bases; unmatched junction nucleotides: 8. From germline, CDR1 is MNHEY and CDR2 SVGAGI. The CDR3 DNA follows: TGTGCCAGCAGTGCGACCGGGACTAGCGGCTATGAGCAGTTCTTC. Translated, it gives CASSATGTSGYEQFF.

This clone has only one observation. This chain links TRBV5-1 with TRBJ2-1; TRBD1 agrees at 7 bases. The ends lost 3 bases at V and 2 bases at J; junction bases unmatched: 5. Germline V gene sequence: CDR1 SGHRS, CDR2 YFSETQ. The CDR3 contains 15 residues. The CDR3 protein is CASSSTGVTYNEQFF. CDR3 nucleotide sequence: TGCGCCAGCAGCTCTACAGGGGTCACCTACAATGAGCAGTTCTTC.

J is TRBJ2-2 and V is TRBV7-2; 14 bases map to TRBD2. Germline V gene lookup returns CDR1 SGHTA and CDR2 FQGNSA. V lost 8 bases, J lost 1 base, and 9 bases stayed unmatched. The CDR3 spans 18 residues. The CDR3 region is CASLLRTSGGRNTGELFF. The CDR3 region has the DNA TGTGCCAGCTTACTTCGGACTAGCGGGGGGCGGAACACCGGGGAGCTGTTTTTT.

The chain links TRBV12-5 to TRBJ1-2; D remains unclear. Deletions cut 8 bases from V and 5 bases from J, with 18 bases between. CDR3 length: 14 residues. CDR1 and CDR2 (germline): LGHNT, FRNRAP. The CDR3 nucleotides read TGTGCTAGTAGTCGTACCTCAGGAGAATATGGCTACACCTTC. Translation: CASSRTSGEYGYTF.

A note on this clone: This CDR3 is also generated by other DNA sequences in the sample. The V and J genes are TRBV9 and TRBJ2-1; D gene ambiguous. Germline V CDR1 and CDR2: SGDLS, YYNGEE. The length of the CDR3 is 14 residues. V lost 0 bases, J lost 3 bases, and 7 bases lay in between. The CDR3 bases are TGTGCCAGCAGCGTAGAGGCAGGCTACAATGAGCAGTTCTTC. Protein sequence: CASSVEAGYNEQFF.

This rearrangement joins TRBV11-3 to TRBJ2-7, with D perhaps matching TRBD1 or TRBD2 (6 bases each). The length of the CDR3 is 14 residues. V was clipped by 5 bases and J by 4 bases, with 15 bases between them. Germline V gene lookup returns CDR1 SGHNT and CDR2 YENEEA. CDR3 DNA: TGTGCCAGCAGCAACCGGGGGACAACTTACGAGCAGTACTTC. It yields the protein CASSNRGTTYEQYF.

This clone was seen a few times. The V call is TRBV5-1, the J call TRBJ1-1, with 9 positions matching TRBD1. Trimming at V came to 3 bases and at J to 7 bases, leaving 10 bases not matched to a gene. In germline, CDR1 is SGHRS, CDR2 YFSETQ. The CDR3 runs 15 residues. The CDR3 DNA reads TGCGCCAGCAGCTGGGGGGACAGGGAACAAGGTGAAGCTTTCTTT. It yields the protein CASSWGDREQGEAFF. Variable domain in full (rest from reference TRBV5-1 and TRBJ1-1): KAGVTQTPRYLIKTRGQQVTLSCSPISGHRSVSWYQQTPGQGLQFLFEYFSETQRNKGNFPGRFSGRQFSNSRSEMNVSTLELGDSALYLCASSWGDREQGEAFFGQGTRLTVV.

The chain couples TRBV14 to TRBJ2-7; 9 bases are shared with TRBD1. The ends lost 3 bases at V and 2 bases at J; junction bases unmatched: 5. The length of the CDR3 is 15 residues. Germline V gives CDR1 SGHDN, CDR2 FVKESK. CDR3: CASSHGQGRAYEQYF. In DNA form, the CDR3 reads TGTGCCAGCAGCCACGGACAGGGGAGGGCCTACGAGCAGTACTTC.